The rows below give T cell receptor beta chains drawn from one sample of a study of T cell responses to AZD1222 COVID-19 vaccine. Profiled with immunoSEQ multiplex PCR; TCRdb holds only in-frame clones, not every one. Altogether about 130,000 clones are present, approximately 86% being singletons, with the ten largest covering approximately 1.6%. The sample here was peripheral blood, taken on day 0 of AZD1222 vaccination. Source of these receptors: an adult in good health. Both conserved end residues are part of each CDR3. The order of the fields is CDR3 length, J gene, V gene, CDR3 protein.

>15|TRBJ1-6|TRBV27
CASSLTGAYNSPLHF
>17|TRBJ1-3|TRBV10-1
CASSVGQGRTSGNTIYF
>13|TRBJ1-1|TRBV6-2/TRBV6-3
CASSYNRDTEAFF
>15|TRBJ1-1|TRBV19
CASSSADRGGTEAFF
>14|TRBJ2-2|TRBV29-1
CSVPHRLGTGELFF
>14|TRBJ1-2|TRBV16
CASSQSGQIYGYTF
>15|TRBJ1-5|TRBV11-2
CASSQGAGGNQPQHF
>15|TRBJ2-2|TRBV5-1
CASSLRALSTGELFF
>15|TRBJ2-3|TRBV30
CAWSLRGGVTDTQYF
>13|TRBJ1-6|TRBV30
CAWSRGYNSPLHF
>16|TRBJ2-3|TRBV5-1
CASSPGQGRGTDTQYF
>11|TRBJ1-1|TRBV7-9
CASRRNTEAFF
>16|TRBJ1-4|TRBV7-2
CASSQRDRVTDEKLFF
>15|TRBJ2-7|TRBV11-3
CASSSAIDKPHEQYF
>12|TRBJ1-1|TRBV6-6
CASSSRQTEAFF
>16|TRBJ2-3|TRBV24-1
CATSDPGQDSTDTQYF
>11|TRBJ2-7|TRBV19
CASSIGTEQYF
>14|TRBJ1-1|TRBV27
CASSLGGVNTEAFF
>13|TRBJ1-4|TRBV28
CASSFEGRGKLFF
>16|TRBJ1-5|TRBV2
CASRETPGQAHQPQHF
>14|TRBJ2-7|TRBV5-1
CASSLESWSYEQYF
>14|TRBJ2-7|TRBV6-1
CASSEPQVPHEQYF
>17|TRBJ1-3|TRBV11-3
CASSLGTGESSGNTIYF
>14|TRBJ1-6|TRBV19
CASRSIGRDSPLHF
>15|TRBJ2-3|TRBV6-5
CASSPRDRGADTQYF
>13|TRBJ1-1|TRBV13
CASSLGGKAEAFF
>14|TRBJ1-2|TRBV21-1
CASSRGDRHYGYTF
>14|TRBJ1-5|TRBV28
CASIGRAGNQPQHF
>16|TRBJ2-5|TRBV5-4
CASSTGTSGAKETQYF
>16|TRBJ1-5|TRBV7-8
CASSLGGVYSNQPQHF
>11|TRBJ2-7|TRBV3-1/TRBV3-2
CASSQSYEQYF
>14|TRBJ2-7|TRBV28
CASLKGPSSYEQYF
>13|TRBJ1-2|TRBV18
CASSPSRDSYYTF
>13|TRBJ2-3|TRBV29-1
CSVAGLITDTQYF
>15|TRBJ1-5|TRBV6-5
CASSYSGGTNQPQHF
>13|TRBJ2-7|TRBV28
CASSLDVTYEQYF
>14|TRBJ1-5|TRBV28
CASSLAQDNQPQHF
>13|TRBJ1-1|TRBV28
CASSPGGRPEAFF
>12|TRBJ2-2|TRBV6-2/TRBV6-3
CASSYRAGELFF
>13|TRBJ1-2|TRBV19
CASSIGATYGYTF
>15|TRBJ1-2|TRBV7-2
CASSPGQGRVYGYTF
>14|TRBJ1-3|TRBV28
CASTPGISGNTIYF
>16|TRBJ2-5|TRBV5-4
CASSLSTGHKGETQYF
>15|TRBJ2-3|TRBV5-1
CASSKDRPQTDTQYF
>17|TRBJ1-3|TRBV5-1
CASSLDAGQGFGNTIYF
>16|TRBJ2-4|TRBV3-1/TRBV3-2
CASSRTSSLSKNIQYF
>14|TRBJ2-7|TRBV28
CASSLNGQGNEQYF
>15|TRBJ1-6|TRBV9
CASSARQGAGSPLHF
>13|TRBJ2-5|TRBV4-1
CASSYGQSETQYF
>18|TRBJ1-3|TRBV4-1
CASSQDKWQGASGNTIYF
>13|TRBJ2-3|TRBV5-1
CASSLMGTDTQYF
>14|TRBJ2-7|TRBV27
CASRVGGHTYEQYF
>16|TRBJ1-3|TRBV6-2/TRBV6-3
CASSYKSGRRGNTIYF
>14|TRBJ1-1|TRBV19
CASSIDSGPNEAFF
>13|TRBJ2-7|TRBV10-3
CAITDHVSYEQYF